The source of this T cell receptor beta chain is a study of T cells in Graves' hyperthyroidism and ophthalmopathy. V lost 4 bases and J lost 2, with 11 bases in between. CDR3 length: 14 residues. Germline V gene sequence: CDR1 MGHDK, CDR2 SYGVNS. Patients aged 18 to 65 with hyperthyroidism were newly diagnosed, with duration under 2 months. Exclusions: uncontrolled infection, other autoimmune disease, pregnancy, lactation. What was amplified from RNA transcripts were TCR beta CDR3 regions. Researchers ran a first-round RT-PCR on the TCR CDR3 using the HTBI primer set. TCRdb passed the multiplex PCR reads through MiXCR, listing each CDR3 protein once. The table includes nearly 750,000 distinct CDR3 sequences, around 40% detected once.

The sequence was collected from a woman in her thirties or forties with Graves' hyperthyroidism. The sample comprised blood. This chain joins TRBV25-1 and TRBJ1-1, with D possibly TRBD1 on 5 matching bases. DNA for the CDR3: TGTGCCAGCAGTGCCCCGGGGCTTAACACTGAAGCTTTCTTT. Residues: CASSAPGLNTEAFF.